Shown below are 7 T cell receptor beta chains from a single sample sequenced in a study of Ad26.COV2.S vaccination and SARS-CoV-2 variants (dated by TCRdb to the early 2020s). In light of the paper, this sample's treatment or condition label describes: about 20 received Ad26.COV2.S at low or high dose, single or two shots; several received placebo; per-sample allocation not given. Repertoires of vaccine and placebo recipients were sequenced from samples taken on day 63 after the first injection. Library construction relied on the immunoSEQ multiplex PCR assay. Drawn from immuneACCESS, this table holds only the in-frame rearrangements with V and J called that TCRdb kept. Clones are partly lost; checked studies trace under half to an unresolved V gene and leave the rest unexplained. This sample is represented by roughly 400,000 clones; about nine tenths of them were singletons. The ten largest clones capture approximately 4.5% of the sample.

The sample was peripheral blood, taken in a trial of Ad26.COV2.S vaccine versus placebo. All receptors come from a person aged 18-65 years who received the Ad26.COV2.S COVID-19 vaccine or a placebo.

This chain links TRBV12-5 with TRBJ2-3; D might be TRBD2 (6 bases). The CDR3 is 17 amino acids. Germline-derived CDR1 and CDR2 are LGHNT and FRNRAP. V was shortened by 5 bases and J by 2 bases, with 20 bases between the two germline ends. The CDR3 spells CASGPGGAGSITDTQYF. Written as DNA, the CDR3 is TGTGCTAGTGGTCCCGGAGGGGCGGGAAGTATCACAGATACGCAGTATTTT.

The chain employs TRBV4-2 and TRBJ2-1; 9 positions match TRBD1. The V gene's germline CDR1 is LGHNA and CDR2 YNFKEQ. The J segment lost 8 bases and the V segment lost 4 bases, leaving 6 bases of the junction unmatched. This CDR3 is built from 14 residues. The DNA of the CDR3 is TGTGCCAGCAGCCCCACACAGGGGGCCTATGAGCAGTTCTTC. Protein product: CASSPTQGAYEQFF.

The DNA for the CDR3 is TGTGCCAGCAGCGTAGTAGCGGGAGGCGGCAATGAGCAGTTCTTC. Protein sequence: CASSVVAGGGNEQFF. This chain joins TRBV9 and TRBJ2-1; TRBD2 matches 10 bases. Losses at the gene ends were 0 bases for V and 6 bases for J; bases not matched to a gene: 3. Germline loops: CDR1 SGDLS, CDR2 YYNGEE. The CDR3 runs 15 residues.

The rearrangement links TRBV9 to TRBJ2-2; D is tentatively TRBD1 or TRBD2 (5 bases each). CDR3 length: 14 amino acids. Per the germline V gene, CDR1 is SGDLS and CDR2 is YYNGEE. Trimming stripped 5 bases from V and 5 bases from J, with 13 bases between. The CDR3 coding sequence is TGTGCCAGCAGTGGGACCCCCTTAACCGGGGAGCTGTTTTTT. Translating gives CASSGTPLTGELFF.

V and J are TRBV28 and TRBJ2-2; 10 bases are a match to TRBD2. The CDR3 consists of 15 residues. The germline V gene has CDR1 MDHEN and CDR2 SYDVKM. Unmatched junction bases numbered 6, after V lost 4 bases and J lost 7 bases. The CDR3 nucleotides are TGTGCCAGCAGTTATCCTAGCGGGAGAATCGGGGAGCTGTTTTTT. It translates to CASSYPSGRIGELFF. Variable domain in full (rest from reference TRBV28 and TRBJ2-2): DVKVTQSSRYLVKRTGEKVFLECVQDMDHENMFWYRQDPGLGLRLIYFSYDVKMKEKGDIPEGYSVSREKKERFSLILESASTNQTSMYLCASSYPSGRIGELFFGEGSRLTVL.

The chain combines TRBV27 with TRBJ1-2, with TRBD1 matching 9 bases. The germline V gene encodes CDR1 MNHEY and CDR2 SMNVEV (reference sequence). The CDR3 runs to 16 residues. J was trimmed by 6 bases and V by 6 bases; bases with no gene match: 14. The CDR3 DNA reads TGTGCCAGCAGCGGGCCACCGGGACAGGGCAGGGATGGCTACACCTTC. Encoded protein: CASSGPPGQGRDGYTF.

This clone appeared a few times. This chain joins TRBV5-1 and TRBJ1-6, with 9 bases identical to TRBD1. Germline V gene lookup returns CDR1 SGHRS and CDR2 YFSETQ. The J segment lost 5 bases and the V segment lost 0 bases, leaving 0 bases of the junction unmatched. This CDR3 region has 15 residues. In nucleotides, the CDR3 is TGCGCCAGCAGCTTGGGGGACAGGGATAATTCACCCCTCCACTTT. This gives the protein CASSLGDRDNSPLHF. Supplemented by reference TRBV5-1 and TRBJ1-6, the full variable domain reads KAGVTQTPRYLIKTRGQQVTLSCSPISGHRSVSWYQQTPGQGLQFLFEYFSETQRNKGNFPGRFSGRQFSNSRSEMNVSTLELGDSALYLCASSLGDRDNSPLHFGNGTRLTVT.